This T cell receptor beta chain was recovered during a study of T cells in localized non-small cell lung cancer. Study results and caveats: The highest T cell clonality was in uninvolved adjacent lung, above tumor. Heterogeneity remains possible because sequencing was limited to only one tumor region.

Remarks on this clone: Its antigen is still unknown.

Germline loops: CDR1 SGDLS, CDR2 YYNGEE. This CDR3 is built from 16 residues. V was pared by 2 bases and J by 10 bases, with 21 bases between. Sequencing used immunoSEQ multiplex PCR; TCRdb keeps in-frame clones, though not all of them. The sample has about 11,000 clones, 85% seen once; the top ten hold 20% to 25%. The receptor was derived from a male donor aged 60 or older with stage I lung adenocarcinoma. The material sequenced was peripheral blood, taken before any cancer treatment. The J gene is TRBJ1-4, the V gene TRBV9; D may be TRBD1 (6 bases). The CDR3 DNA is TGTGCCAGCAGCGTTAGCCCGACAGGCCCGACGGGAAAACTGTTTTTT. Residues: CASSVSPTGPTGKLFF.